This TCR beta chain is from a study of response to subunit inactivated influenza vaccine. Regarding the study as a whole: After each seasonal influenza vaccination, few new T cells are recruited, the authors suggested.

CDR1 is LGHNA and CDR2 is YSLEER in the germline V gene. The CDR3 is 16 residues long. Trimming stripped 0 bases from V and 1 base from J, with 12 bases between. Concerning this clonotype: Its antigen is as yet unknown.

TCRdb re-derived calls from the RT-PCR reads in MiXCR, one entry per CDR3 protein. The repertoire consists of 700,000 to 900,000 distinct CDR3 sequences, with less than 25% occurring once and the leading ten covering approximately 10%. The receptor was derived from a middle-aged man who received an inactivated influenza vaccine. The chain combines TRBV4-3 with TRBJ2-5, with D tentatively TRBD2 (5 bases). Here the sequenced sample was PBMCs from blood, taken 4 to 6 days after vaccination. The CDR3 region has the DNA TGCGCCAGCAGCCAAGACTTCGACTACCGCCAAGAGACCCAGTACTTC. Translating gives CASSQDFDYRQETQYF.